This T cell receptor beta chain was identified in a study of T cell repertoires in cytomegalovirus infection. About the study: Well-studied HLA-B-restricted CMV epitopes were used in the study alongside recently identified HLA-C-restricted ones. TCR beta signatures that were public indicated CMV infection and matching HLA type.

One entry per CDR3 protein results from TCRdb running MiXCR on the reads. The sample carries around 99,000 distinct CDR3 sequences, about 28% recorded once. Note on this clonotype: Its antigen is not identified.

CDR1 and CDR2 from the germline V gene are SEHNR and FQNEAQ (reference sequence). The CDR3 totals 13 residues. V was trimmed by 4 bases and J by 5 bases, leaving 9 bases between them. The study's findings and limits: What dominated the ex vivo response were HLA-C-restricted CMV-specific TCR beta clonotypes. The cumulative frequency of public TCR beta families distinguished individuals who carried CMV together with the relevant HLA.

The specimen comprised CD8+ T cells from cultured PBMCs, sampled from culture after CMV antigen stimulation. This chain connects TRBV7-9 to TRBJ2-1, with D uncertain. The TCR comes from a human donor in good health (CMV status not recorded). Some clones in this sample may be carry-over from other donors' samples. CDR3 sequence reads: CASSSVLDNEQFF. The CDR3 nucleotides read TGTGCCAGCAGCTCTGTTCTGGACAATGAGCAGTTCTTC.